This T cell receptor (beta chain) was observed in a study of regulatory T cells in long-lasting Graves disease. Whole-study results and caveats: Public clonotype sharing was higher in persistent than newly diagnosed patients. Newly diagnosed disease favored TRBV20-1 and TRBJ2-1 over persistent disease.

With respect to this clonotype: Its antigen is currently unknown.

Documented time point: newly diagnosed GD, antithyroid drugs for less than 3 months. PBMC RNA was the source of the TCR library. Investigators prepared the TCR beta libraries by applying iRepertoire HTBI primers and Arm-PCR of CDR3 regions. TCRdb ran MiXCR on the multiplex PCR reads and lists one entry per CDR3 protein. In the table there are around 470,000 distinct CDR3 sequences, approximately 15% of which are singletons. The CDR3 spans 15 residues. CDR1 and CDR2 (germline): SQVTM, ANQGSEA. With 4 bases clipped from V and 4 bases from J, the junction kept 9 bases outside the gene matches. The same sample was also studied in work on T cells in Graves' hyperthyroidism and ophthalmopathy. That investigation notes: Clinical symptoms, serum thyroxine and TRAb, thyroid ultrasound and orbital computed tomography together formed the diagnostic basis. Ophthalmopathy got predicted by the model a median around 6.6 months before its onset.

The sequence was obtained from a woman in her 50s with Graves disease. Specimen: peripheral blood mononuclear cells (PBMCs), collected at new diagnosis, from a patient treated with antithyroid drugs. This chain uses TRBV29-1 with TRBJ2-2, with 7 bases matching TRBD2. For the CDR3, the DNA is TGCAGCGTTGGGGTCGGGGGGACTGGCACCGGGGAGCTGTTTTTT. As protein: CSVGVGGTGTGELFF.